This TCR beta chain was observed in a study of OX40 agonist ivuxolimab in advanced cancers. Study summary: The patients got ivuxolimab, which is an agonistic anti-OX40 (CD134) antibody. Previous treatment with anti-PD-1, anti-PD-L1 or anti-CTLA-4 therapy was allowed; 35% to 50% had received some. Regarding the study as a whole: Average numbers of expanded clones were greater in CD8+ T cells than in CD4+.

This clone turned up a few times. Antigen specificity is unknown. Sampling of blood occurred at baseline, cycle 4 day 1, and cycle 7 day 1. V was clipped by 2 bases and J by 5 bases, with 12 bases between them. The germline CDR1 and CDR2 sequences are SQVTM and ANQGSEA. This CDR3 is 13 amino acids long. Using immunoSEQ multiplex PCR, the repertoire was profiled, and TCRdb retains in-frame clones only, with some absent. The data contain more than 60,000 clones, about 88% of them singletons. This sequence was found in an adult with an advanced solid tumor such as melanoma, head and neck, liver or kidney cancer. Here the sequenced sample was CD4+ or CD8+ T cells sorted from blood, taken in a trial of the OX40 agonist ivuxolimab. The chain has TRBV29-1 and TRBJ2-5; D remains unclear. Here the CDR3 DNA reads TGCAGCGTTGAAATGTCCGATAGGGAGACCCAGTACTTC. Translation: CSVEMSDRETQYF.